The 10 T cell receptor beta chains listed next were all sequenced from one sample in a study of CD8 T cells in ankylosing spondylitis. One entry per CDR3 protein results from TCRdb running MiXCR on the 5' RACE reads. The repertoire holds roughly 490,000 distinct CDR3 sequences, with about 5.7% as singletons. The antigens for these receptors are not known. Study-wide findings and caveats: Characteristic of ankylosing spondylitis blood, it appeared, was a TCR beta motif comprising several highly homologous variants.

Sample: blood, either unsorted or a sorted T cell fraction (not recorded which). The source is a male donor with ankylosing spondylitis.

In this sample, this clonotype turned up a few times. In DNA, the CDR3 is TGTGCCAGCAGTTCCTCGGGGGGGGGACTACACGGGCAGTTCTTC. It encodes CASSSSGGGLHGQFF. The chain employs TRBV28 and TRBJ2-1; 8 bases fit TRBD2. Germline assignment: CDR1 MDHEN and CDR2 SYDVKM. This CDR3 is built from 15 residues. V lost 4 bases, J lost 12 bases, and 14 bases stayed unmatched. Together with reference TRBV28 and TRBJ2-1, the CDR3 gives the full variable domain: DVKVTQSSRYLVKRTGEKVFLECVQDMDHENMFWYRQDPGLGLRLIYFSYDVKMKEKGDIPEGYSVSREKKERFSLILESASTNQTSMYLCASSSSGGGLHGQFFGPGTRLTVL.

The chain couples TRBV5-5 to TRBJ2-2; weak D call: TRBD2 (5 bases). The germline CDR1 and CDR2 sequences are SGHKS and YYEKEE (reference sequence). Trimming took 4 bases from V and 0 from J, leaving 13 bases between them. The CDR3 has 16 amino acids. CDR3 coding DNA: TGTGCCAGCAGCCTGAGGGTGAGGGCGAACACCGGGGAGCTGTTTTTT. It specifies CASSLRVRANTGELFF. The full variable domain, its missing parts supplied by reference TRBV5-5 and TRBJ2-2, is DAGVTQSPTHLIKTRGQQVTLRCSPISGHKSVSWYQQVLGQGPQFIFQYYEKEERGRGNFPDRFSARQFPNYSSELNVNALLLGDSALYLCASSLRVRANTGELFFGEGSRLTVL.

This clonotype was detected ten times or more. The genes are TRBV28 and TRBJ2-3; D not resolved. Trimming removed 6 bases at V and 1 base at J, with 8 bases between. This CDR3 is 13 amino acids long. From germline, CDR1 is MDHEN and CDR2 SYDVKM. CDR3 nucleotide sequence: TGTGCCAGCAGATCTCGCGGCACAGATACGCAGTATTTT. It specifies CASRSRGTDTQYF.

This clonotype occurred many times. The CDR3: CSAREGVYEQYF. The CDR3 DNA sequence: TGCAGTGCTAGAGAGGGGGTGTACGAGCAGTACTTC. The V call is TRBV20-1, the J call TRBJ2-7; TRBD1 or TRBD2 may be the D gene (5 bases each). Trimming removed 0 bases from V and 4 bases from J, with 7 bases in between. There are 12 residues in the CDR3. Germline CDR1 reads DFQATT; CDR2 reads SNEGSKA (reference sequence).

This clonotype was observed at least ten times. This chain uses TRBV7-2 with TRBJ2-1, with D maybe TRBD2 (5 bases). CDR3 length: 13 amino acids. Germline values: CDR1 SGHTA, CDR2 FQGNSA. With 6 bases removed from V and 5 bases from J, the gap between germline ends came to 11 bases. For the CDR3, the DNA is TGTGCCAGCAGGTCGGACTTACACAATGAGCAGTTCTTC. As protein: CASRSDLHNEQFF.

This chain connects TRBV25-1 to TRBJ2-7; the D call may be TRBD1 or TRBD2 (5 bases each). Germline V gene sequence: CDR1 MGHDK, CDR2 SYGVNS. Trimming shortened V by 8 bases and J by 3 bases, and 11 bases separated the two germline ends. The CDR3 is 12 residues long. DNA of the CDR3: TGTGCCAGCCGACGGGGCCACTACGAGCAGTACTTC. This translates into CASRRGHYEQYF.

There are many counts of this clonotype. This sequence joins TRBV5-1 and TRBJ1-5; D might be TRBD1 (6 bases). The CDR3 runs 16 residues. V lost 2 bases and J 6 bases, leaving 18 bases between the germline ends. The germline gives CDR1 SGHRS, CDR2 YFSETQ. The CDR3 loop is CASSFDPQGSSQPQHF. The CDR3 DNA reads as TGCGCCAGCAGCTTCGACCCACAGGGTAGTAGTCAGCCCCAGCATTTT.

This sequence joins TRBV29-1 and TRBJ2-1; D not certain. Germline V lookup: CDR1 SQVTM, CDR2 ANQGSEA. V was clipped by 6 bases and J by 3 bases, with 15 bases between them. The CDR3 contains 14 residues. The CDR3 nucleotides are TGCAGCGTCGTGCCTTTTCTTAGCTACAATGAGCAGTTCTTC. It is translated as CSVVPFLSYNEQFF.

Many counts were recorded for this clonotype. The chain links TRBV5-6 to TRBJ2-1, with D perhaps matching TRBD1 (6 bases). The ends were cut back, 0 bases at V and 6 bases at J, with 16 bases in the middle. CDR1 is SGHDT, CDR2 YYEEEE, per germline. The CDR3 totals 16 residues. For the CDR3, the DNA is TGTGCCAGCAGCTTGGAACTCTTACAGGGTGGCAATGAGCAGTTCTTC. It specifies CASSLELLQGGNEQFF.

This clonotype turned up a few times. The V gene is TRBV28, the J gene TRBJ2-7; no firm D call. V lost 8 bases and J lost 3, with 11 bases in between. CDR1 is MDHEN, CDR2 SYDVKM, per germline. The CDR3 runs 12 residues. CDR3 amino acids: CASGVGDYEQYF. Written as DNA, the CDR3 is TGTGCCAGCGGCGTCGGCGACTACGAGCAGTACTTC.